One sample yielded the 9 T cell receptor beta chains listed below, sequenced in a study of CD8 T cells in Susac syndrome. Reverse transcription used roughly 0.45 to 1 ug RNA and random hexamers. TCRdb independently ran MiXCR on the immunoSEQ multiplex PCR reads; one entry per CDR3 protein. The sample holds about 53,000 distinct CDR3 sequences; approximately 95% are singletons and the top ten take 0.75%. The material sequenced was CD8+ T cells from PBMCs. These receptors were obtained from a human donor with Susac syndrome.

This clonotype was counted once. The chain joins TRBV28 to TRBJ1-4; D remains unclear. CDR3 length equals 11 residues. V shed 2 bases and J shed 8 bases, with 3 bases lying between them. The germline V gene has CDR1 MDHEN and CDR2 SYDVKM. CDR3 bases: TGTGCCAGCAGTTTAGAGGAAAAACTGTTTTTT. It yields the protein CASSLEEKLFF.

This clonotype showed up just once. The CDR3 nucleotides read TGTGCCTGGAGTGCGGGACATGTCTATGGCTACACCTTC. It encodes CAWSAGHVYGYTF. The gene calls are TRBV30 and TRBJ1-2; D is possibly TRBD1 (6 bases). CDR3 length: 13 amino acids. The germline gives CDR1 GTSNPN, CDR2 SVGIG (reference sequence). V shed 1 base and J shed 4 bases, with 10 bases lying between them. Combining the CDR3 with reference TRBV30 and TRBJ1-2 gives the whole variable domain SQTIHQWPATLVQPVGSPLSLECTVEGTSNPNLYWYRQAAGRGLQLLFYSVGIGQISSEVPQNLSASRPQDRQFILSSKKLLLSDSGFYLCAWSAGHVYGYTFGSGTRLTVV.

The genes are TRBV7-9 and TRBJ2-7, with unresolved D. Trimming took off 5 bases at V and 0 bases at J, with 11 bases between the two ends. This CDR3 comprises 14 residues. Germline CDR1 is SEHNR and CDR2 is FQNEAQ (reference sequence). CDR3 region: CASSPYSNSYEQYF. CDR3 coding DNA: TGTGCCAGCAGCCCTTACTCCAACTCCTACGAGCAGTACTTC.

The CDR3 loop is CASSLPGGEQFF. CDR3 bases: TGTGCCAGCTCACTCCCCGGGGGGGAGCAGTTCTTC. The chain combines TRBV18 with TRBJ2-1; TRBD2 matches at 7 bases. V lost 4 bases to trimming and J lost 10 bases; unmatched junction nucleotides: 4. Germline V gene lookup returns CDR1 KGHSH and CDR2 LQKENI. This CDR3 has 12 residues.

This chain joins TRBV9 and TRBJ2-1, with TRBD2 identical over 15 bases. Trimming at V came to 1 base and at J to 4 bases, leaving 6 bases not matched to a gene. CDR3 size: 18 residues. Germline V gives CDR1 SGDLS, CDR2 YYNGEE. CDR3 amino acids: CASSVMWTSGGVYNEQFF. DNA of the CDR3: TGTGCCAGCAGCGTAATGTGGACTAGCGGGGGGGTATACAATGAGCAGTTCTTC.

The chain carries TRBV7-3 and TRBJ2-7, with D uncertain. Trimming pared 5 bases from V and 7 bases from J, leaving 9 bases between. Germline V gene sequence: CDR1 SGHTA, CDR2 FQGTGA. The CDR3 covers 11 residues. DNA of the CDR3: TGTGCCAGCAGCCGCGGAAGGGAGCAGTACTTC. This codes for CASSRGREQYF.

The V and J genes are TRBV6-5 and TRBJ2-5; TRBD2 agrees at 9 bases. The germline V gene encodes CDR1 MNHEY and CDR2 SVGAGI. The CDR3 runs to 14 residues. Trimming removed 3 bases from V and 5 bases from J; junction bases left unmatched: 4. In DNA form, the CDR3 reads TGTGCCAGCAGTTATGGCGGGGGGGAGGAGACCCAGTACTTC. Protein product: CASSYGGGEETQYF.

This chain uses TRBV13 with TRBJ2-1, with D possibly matching TRBD1 (7 bases). Trimming pared 5 bases from V and 4 bases from J, leaving 27 bases between. Germline CDR1 PRHDT, CDR2 FYEKMQ (reference sequence). The length of the CDR3 is 19 residues. The CDR3 region is CASSDREIRGGTVYNEQFF. The CDR3 DNA follows: TGTGCCAGCAGCGATAGGGAGATTAGAGGCGGGACAGTGTACAATGAGCAGTTCTTC.

This rearrangement joins TRBV29-1 to TRBJ2-1; 10 bases fit TRBD2. Germline assignment: CDR1 SQVTM and CDR2 ANQGSEA. The V gene end was trimmed by 1 base and the J gene end by 7 bases; junction bases not matched to a gene: 16. This CDR3 is 18 amino acids long. CDR3: CSVEGGTSEGLPGNEQFF. Here the CDR3 DNA reads TGCAGCGTTGAAGGAGGGACTAGCGAGGGCCTGCCTGGGAATGAGCAGTTCTTC.